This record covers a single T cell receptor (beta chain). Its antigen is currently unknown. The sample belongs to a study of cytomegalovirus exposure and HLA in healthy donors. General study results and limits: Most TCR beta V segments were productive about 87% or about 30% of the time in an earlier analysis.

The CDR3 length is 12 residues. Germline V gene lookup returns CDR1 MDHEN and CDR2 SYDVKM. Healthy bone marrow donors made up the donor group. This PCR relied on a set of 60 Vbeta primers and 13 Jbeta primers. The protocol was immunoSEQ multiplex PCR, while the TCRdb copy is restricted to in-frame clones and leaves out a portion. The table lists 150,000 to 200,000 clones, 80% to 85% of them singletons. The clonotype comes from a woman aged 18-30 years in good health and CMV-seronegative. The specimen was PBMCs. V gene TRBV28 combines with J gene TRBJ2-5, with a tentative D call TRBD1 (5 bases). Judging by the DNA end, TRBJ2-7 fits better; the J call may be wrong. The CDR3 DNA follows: TGTGCCAGCAGTACCCGGACATACGAGCAGTACTTC. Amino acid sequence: CASSTRTYEQYF.